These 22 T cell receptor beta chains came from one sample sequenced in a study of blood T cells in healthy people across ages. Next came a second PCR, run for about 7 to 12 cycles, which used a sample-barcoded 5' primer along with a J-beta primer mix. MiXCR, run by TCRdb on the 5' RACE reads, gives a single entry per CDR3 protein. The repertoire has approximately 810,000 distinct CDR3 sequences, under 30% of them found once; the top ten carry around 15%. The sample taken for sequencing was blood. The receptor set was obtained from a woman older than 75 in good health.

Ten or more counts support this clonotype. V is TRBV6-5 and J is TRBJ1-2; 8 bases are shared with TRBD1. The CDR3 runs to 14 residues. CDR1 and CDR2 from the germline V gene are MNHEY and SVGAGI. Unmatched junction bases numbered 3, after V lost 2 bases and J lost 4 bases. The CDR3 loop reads CASSYGQGGYGYTF. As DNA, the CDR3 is TGTGCCAGCAGTTACGGACAGGGAGGCTATGGCTACACCTTC.

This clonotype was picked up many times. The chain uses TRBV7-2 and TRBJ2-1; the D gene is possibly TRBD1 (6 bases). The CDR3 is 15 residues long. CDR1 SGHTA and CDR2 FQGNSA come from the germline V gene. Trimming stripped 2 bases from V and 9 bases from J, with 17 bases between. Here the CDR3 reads CASSLNTPGVGEQFF. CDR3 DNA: TGTGCCAGCAGCTTAAACACCCCAGGGGTTGGTGAGCAGTTCTTC.

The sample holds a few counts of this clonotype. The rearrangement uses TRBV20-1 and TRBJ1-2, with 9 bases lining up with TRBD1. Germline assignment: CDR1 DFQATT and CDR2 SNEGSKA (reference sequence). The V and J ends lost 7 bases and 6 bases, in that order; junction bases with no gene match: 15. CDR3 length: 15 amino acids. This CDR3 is CSVPNTGGKLNGYTF. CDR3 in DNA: TGCAGTGTTCCCAATACAGGGGGCAAATTGAATGGCTACACCTTC.

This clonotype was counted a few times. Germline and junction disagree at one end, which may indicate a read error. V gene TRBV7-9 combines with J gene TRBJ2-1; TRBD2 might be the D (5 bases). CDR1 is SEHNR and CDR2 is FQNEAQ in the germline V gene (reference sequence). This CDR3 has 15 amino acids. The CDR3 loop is CAGSLAIGNYNEQFF. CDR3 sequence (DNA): TGTGCCGGCAGCTTAGCGATAGGGAACTACAATGAGCAGTTCTTC.

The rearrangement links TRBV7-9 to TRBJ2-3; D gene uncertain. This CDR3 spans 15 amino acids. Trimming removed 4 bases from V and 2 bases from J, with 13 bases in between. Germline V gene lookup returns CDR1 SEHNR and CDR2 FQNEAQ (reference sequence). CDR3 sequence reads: CASSSGQNPTDTQYF. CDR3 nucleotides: TGTGCCAGCAGCTCCGGCCAAAACCCCACAGATACGCAGTATTTT.

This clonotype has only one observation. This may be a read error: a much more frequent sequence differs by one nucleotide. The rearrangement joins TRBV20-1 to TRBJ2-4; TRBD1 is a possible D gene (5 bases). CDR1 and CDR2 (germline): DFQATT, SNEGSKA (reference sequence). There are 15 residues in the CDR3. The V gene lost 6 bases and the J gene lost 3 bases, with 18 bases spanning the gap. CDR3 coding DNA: TGCAGTGCCGTTGACAGATCCTTGGGCAAAAACATTCAGTACTTC. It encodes CSAVDRSLGKNIQYF.

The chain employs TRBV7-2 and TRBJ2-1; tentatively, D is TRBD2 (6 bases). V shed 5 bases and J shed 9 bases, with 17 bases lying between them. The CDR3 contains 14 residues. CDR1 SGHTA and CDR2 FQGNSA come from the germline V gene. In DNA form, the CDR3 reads TGTACCAGCAGCCCCGGGACTCCCCAGGGTGAGCAGTTCTTC. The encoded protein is CTSSPGTPQGEQFF.

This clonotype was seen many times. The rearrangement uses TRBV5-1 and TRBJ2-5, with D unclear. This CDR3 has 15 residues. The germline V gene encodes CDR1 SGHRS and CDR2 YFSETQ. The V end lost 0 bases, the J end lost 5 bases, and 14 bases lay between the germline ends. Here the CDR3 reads CASSLVAGLRETQYF. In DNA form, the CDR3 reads TGCGCCAGCAGCTTGGTGGCTGGGCTAAGGGAGACCCAGTACTTC.

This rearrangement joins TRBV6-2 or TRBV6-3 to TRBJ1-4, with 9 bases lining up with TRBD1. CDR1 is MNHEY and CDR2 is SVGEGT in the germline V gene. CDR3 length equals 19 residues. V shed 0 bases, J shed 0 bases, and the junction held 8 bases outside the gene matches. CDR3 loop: CASSYSGWDRDATNEKLFF. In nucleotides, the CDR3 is TGTGCCAGCAGTTACTCCGGTTGGGACAGGGACGCAACTAATGAAAAACTGTTTTTT.

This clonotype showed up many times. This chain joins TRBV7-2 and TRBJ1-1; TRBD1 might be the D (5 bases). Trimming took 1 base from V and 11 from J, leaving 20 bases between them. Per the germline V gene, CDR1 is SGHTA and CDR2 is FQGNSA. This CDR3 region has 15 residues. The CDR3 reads CASSLGQPGSPTAFF. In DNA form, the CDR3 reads TGTGCCAGCAGCTTAGGCCAACCAGGGTCTCCCACGGCTTTCTTT. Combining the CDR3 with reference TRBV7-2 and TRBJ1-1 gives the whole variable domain GAGVSQSPSNKVTEKGKDVELRCDPISGHTALYWYRQSLGQGLEFLIYFQGNSAPDKSGLPSDRFSAERTGGSVSTLTIQRTQQEDSAVYLCASSLGQPGSPTAFFGQGTRLTVV.

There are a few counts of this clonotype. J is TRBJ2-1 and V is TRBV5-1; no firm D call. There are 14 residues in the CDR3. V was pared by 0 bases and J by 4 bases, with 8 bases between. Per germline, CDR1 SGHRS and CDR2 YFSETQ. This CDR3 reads CASSLEQSYNEQFF. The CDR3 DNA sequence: TGCGCCAGCAGCTTGGAACAATCATACAATGAGCAGTTCTTC.

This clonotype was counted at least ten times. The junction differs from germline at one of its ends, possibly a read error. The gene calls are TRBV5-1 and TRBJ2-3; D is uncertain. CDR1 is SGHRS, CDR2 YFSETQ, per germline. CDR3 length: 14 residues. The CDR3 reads CASSLGRSTDTQYF. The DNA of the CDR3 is TGTGCCAGCAGTTTAGGGCGCAGCACAGATACGCAGTATTTT.

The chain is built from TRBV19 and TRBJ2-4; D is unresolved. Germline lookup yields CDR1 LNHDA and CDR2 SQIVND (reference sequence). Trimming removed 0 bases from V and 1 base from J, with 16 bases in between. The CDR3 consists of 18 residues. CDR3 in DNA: TGTGCCAGTAGTATAGACCCTGGGATGTTGACTGCCAAAAACATTCAGTACTTC. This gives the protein CASSIDPGMLTAKNIQYF.

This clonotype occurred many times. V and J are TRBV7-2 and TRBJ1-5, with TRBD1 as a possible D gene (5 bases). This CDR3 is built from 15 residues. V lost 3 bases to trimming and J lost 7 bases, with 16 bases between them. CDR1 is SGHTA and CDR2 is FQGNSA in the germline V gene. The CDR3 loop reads CASSFGTGPSQPQHF. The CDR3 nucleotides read TGTGCCAGCAGCTTTGGGACGGGCCCATCCCAGCCCCAGCATTTT.

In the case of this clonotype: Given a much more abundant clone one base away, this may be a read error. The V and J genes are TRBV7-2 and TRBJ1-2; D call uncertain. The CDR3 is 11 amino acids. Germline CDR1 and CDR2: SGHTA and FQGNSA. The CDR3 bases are TGTGTCAGCAGCTCCTTCTATGGCTACACCTTC. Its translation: CVSSSFYGYTF.

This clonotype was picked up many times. The CDR3 sequence is CASSLAGGFLYGYTF. As DNA, the CDR3 is TGTGCCAGCAGCTTGGCCGGGGGGTTTCTCTATGGCTACACCTTC. V is TRBV5-6 and J is TRBJ1-2, with a weak D call TRBD1 (5 bases). Trimming took 0 bases from V and 4 from J, leaving 13 bases between them. The germline V gene has CDR1 SGHDT and CDR2 YYEEEE. The length of the CDR3 is 15 residues.

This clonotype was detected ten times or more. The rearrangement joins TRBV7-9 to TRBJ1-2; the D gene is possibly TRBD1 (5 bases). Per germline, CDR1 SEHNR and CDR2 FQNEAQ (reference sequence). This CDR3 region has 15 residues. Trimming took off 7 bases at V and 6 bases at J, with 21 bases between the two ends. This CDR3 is CASTTPAGPWDGYTF. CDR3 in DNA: TGTGCCAGCACCACCCCCGCAGGGCCTTGGGATGGCTACACCTTC.

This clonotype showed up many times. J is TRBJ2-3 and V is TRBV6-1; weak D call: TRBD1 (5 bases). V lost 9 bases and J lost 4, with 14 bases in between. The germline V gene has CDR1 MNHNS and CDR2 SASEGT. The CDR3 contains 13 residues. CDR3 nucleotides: TGTGCCAGTACTTTCAGGGTCCCAGATACGCAGTATTTT. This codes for CASTFRVPDTQYF.

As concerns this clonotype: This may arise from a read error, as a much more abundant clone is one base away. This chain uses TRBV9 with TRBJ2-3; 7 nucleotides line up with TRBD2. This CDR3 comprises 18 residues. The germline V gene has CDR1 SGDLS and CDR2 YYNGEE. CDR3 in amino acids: CTSSDLGRASGGSDTQYF. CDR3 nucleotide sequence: TGTACCAGCAGCGACTTGGGCCGGGCTAGCGGAGGGTCAGATACGCAGTATTTT.

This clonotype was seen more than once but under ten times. The CDR3 loop is CASSKDTRGPLDYGYTF. CDR3 sequence (DNA): TGTGCCAGCAGCAAAGATACGCGGGGCCCCTTGGACTATGGCTACACCTTC. The chain is built from TRBV5-5 and TRBJ1-2; D is possibly TRBD1 (5 bases). V lost 4 bases and J lost 3, with 22 bases in between. Germline V gene sequence: CDR1 SGHKS, CDR2 YYEKEE (reference sequence). CDR3 size: 17 residues.

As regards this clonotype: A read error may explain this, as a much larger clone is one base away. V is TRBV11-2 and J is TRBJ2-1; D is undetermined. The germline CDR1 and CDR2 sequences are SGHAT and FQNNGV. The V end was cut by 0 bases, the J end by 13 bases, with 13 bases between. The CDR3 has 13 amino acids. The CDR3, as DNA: TGTGCCAGCAGCTTAGAACTAATGGAGACCCAGTTCTTC. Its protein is CASSLELMETQFF.

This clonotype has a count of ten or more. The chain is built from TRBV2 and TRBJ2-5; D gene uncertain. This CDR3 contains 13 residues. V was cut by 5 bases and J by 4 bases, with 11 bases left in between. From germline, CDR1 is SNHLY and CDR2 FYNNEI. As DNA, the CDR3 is TGTGCCAGCAGTTGGGCCTCCTTAGAGACCCAGTACTTC. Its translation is CASSWASLETQYF.